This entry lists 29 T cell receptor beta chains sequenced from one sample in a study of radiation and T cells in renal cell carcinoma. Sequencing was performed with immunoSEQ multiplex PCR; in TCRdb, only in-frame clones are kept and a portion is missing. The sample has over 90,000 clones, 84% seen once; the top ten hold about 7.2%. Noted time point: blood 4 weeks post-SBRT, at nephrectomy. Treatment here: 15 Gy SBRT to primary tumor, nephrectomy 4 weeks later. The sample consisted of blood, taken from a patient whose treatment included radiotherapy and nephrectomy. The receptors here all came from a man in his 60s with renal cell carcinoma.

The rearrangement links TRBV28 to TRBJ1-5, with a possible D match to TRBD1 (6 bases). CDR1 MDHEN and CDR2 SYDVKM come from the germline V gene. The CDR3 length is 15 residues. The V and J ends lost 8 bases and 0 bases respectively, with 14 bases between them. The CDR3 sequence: CASEPQGSSNQPQHF. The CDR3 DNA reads TGTGCCAGCGAGCCCCAGGGGAGTAGCAATCAGCCCCAGCATTTT.

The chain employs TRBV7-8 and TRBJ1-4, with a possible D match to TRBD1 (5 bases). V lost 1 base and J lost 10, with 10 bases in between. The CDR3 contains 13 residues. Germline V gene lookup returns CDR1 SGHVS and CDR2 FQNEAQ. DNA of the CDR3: TGTGCCAGCAGCTTAGAGGGGCGGGGAAAACTGTTTTTT. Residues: CASSLEGRGKLFF. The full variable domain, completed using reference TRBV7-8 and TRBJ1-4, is GAGVSQSPRYKVAKRGQDVALRCDPISGHVSLFWYQQALGQGPEFLTYFQNEAQLDKSGLPSDRFFAERPEGSVSTLKIQRTQQEDSAVYLCASSLEGRGKLFFGSGTQLSVL.

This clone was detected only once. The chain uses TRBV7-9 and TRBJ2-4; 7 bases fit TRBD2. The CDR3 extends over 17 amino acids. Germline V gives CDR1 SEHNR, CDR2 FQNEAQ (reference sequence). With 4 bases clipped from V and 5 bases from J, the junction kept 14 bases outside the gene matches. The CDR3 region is CASSSKKRDPLENIQYF. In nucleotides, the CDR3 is TGTGCCAGCAGCTCGAAGAAGCGGGACCCCCTCGAAAACATTCAGTACTTC.

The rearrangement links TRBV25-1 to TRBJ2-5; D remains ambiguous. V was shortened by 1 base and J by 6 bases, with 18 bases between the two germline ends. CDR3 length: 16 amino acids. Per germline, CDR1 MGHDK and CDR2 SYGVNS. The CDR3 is CASSELREAGWKTQYF. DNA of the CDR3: TGTGCCAGCAGTGAATTACGTGAAGCCGGTTGGAAGACCCAGTACTTC. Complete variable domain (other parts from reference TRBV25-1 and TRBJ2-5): EADIYQTPRYLVIGTGKKITLECSQTMGHDKMYWYQQDPGMELHLIHYSYGVNSTEKGDLSSESTVSRIRTEHFPLTLESARPSHTSQYLCASSELREAGWKTQYFGPGTRLLVL.

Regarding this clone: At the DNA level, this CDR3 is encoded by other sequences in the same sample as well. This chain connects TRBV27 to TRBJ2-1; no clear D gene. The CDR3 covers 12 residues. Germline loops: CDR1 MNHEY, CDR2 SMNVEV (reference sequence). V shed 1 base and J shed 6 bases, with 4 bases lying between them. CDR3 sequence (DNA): TGTGCCAGCAGTTTATGGGGCAATGAGCAGTTCTTC. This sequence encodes CASSLWGNEQFF.

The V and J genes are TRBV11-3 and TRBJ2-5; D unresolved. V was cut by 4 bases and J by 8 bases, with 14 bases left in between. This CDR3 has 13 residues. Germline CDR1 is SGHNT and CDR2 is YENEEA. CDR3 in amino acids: CASSSFISGTQYF. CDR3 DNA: TGTGCCAGCAGCTCATTTATCTCCGGAACCCAGTACTTC.

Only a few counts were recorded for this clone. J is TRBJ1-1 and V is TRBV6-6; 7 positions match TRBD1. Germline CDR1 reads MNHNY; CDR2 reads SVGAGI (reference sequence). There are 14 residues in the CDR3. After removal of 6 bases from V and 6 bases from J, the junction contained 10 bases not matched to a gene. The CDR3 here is CASRRMTGRAEAFF. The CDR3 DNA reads TGTGCCAGCAGGAGAATGACAGGGAGGGCTGAAGCTTTCTTT.

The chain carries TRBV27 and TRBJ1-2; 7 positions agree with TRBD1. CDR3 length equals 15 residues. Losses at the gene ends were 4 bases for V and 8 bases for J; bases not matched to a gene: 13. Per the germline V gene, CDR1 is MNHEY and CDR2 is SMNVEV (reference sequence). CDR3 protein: CASSSQLGGAIGYTF. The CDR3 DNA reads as TGTGCCAGCAGTTCGCAACTAGGGGGCGCGATAGGCTACACCTTC.

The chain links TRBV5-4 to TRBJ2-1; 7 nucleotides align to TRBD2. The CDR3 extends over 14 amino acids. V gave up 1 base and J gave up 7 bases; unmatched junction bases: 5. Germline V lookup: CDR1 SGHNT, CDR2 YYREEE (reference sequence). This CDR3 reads CASSLILAKNEQFF. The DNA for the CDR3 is TGTGCCAGCAGCTTGATACTAGCGAAGAATGAGCAGTTCTTC.

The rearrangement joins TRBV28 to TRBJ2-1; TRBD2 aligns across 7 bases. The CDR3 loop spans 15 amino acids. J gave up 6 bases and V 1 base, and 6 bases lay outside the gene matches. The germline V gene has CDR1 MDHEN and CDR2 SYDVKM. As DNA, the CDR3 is TGTGCCAGCAGTTTATTAGCGGGTCAGCTCAATGAGCAGTTCTTC. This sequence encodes CASSLLAGQLNEQFF.

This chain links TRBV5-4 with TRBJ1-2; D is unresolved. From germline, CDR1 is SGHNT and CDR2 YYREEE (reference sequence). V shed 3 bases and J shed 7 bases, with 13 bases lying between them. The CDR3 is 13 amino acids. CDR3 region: CASSSLHVLGYTF. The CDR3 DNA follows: TGTGCCAGCAGCTCATTGCACGTTCTTGGCTACACCTTC.

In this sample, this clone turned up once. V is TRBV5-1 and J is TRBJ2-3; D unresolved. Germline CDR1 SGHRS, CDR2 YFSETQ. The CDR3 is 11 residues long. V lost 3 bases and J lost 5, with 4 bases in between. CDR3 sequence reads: CASSSQDTQYF. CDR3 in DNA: TGCGCCAGCAGCTCGCAAGATACGCAGTATTTT.

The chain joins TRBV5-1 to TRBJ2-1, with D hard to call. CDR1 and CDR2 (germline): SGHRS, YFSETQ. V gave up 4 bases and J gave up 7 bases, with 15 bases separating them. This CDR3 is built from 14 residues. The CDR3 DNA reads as TGCGCCAGCAGCCCCGAAGGCTTAAAGAATGAGCAGTTCTTC. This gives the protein CASSPEGLKNEQFF.

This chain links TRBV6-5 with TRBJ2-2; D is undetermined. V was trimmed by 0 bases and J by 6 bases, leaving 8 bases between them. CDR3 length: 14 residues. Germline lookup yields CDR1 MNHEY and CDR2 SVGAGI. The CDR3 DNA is TGTGCCAGCAGTTACTCGAATACGGCCGGGGAGCTGTTTTTT. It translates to CASSYSNTAGELFF.

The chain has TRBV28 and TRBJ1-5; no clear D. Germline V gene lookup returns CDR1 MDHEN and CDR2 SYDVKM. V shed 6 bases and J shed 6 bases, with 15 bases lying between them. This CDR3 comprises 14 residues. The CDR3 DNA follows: TGTGCCAGCAGCCGGACCGTCATCGGTCAGCCCCAGCATTTT. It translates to CASSRTVIGQPQHF.

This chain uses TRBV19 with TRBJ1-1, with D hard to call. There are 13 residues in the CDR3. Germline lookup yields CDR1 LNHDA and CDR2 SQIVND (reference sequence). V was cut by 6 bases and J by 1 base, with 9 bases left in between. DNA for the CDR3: TGTGCCAGTAGCACTGACACGAACACTGAAGCTTTCTTT. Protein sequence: CASSTDTNTEAFF.

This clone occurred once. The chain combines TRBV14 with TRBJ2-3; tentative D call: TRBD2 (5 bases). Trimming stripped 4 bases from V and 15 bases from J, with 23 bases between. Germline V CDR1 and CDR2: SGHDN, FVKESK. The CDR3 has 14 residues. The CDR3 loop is CASSPGPGSQIHYF. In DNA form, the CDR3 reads TGTGCCAGCAGCCCCGGGCCGGGATCACAGATTCACTATTTT.

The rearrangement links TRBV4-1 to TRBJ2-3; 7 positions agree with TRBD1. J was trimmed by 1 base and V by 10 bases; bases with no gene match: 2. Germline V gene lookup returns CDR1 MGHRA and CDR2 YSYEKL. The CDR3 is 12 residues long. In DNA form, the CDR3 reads TGCGCCACAGGGACAGGCACAGATACGCAGTATTTT. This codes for CATGTGTDTQYF.

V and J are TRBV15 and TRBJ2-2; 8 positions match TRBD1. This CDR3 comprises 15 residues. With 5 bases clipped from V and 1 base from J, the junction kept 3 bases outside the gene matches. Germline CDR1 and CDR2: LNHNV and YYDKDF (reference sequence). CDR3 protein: CATSPDRGNTGELFF. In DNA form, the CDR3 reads TGTGCCACCAGCCCAGACAGGGGGAACACCGGGGAGCTGTTTTTT.

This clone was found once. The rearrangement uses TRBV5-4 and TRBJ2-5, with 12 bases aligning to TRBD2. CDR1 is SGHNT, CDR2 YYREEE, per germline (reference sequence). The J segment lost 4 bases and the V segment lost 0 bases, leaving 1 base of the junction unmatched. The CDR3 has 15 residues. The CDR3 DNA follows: TGTGCCAGCAGCTTGGCTAGCGGGAGGGCAGAGACCCAGTACTTC. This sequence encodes CASSLASGRAETQYF.

The CDR3 sequence is CASSWSRYNEQFF. Written as DNA, the CDR3 is TGTGCCAGCAGTTGGAGCCGGTACAATGAGCAGTTCTTC. This chain links TRBV28 with TRBJ2-1; D gene ambiguous. Trimming took off 4 bases at V and 4 bases at J, with 8 bases between the two ends. The CDR3 totals 13 residues. The germline V gene has CDR1 MDHEN and CDR2 SYDVKM.

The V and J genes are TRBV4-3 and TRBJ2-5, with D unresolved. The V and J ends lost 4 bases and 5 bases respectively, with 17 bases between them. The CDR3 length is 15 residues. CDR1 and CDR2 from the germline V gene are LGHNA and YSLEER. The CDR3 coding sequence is TGCGCCAGCAGCCCATCGAGCCGAGCTTGGGAGACCCAGTACTTC. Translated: CASSPSSRAWETQYF.

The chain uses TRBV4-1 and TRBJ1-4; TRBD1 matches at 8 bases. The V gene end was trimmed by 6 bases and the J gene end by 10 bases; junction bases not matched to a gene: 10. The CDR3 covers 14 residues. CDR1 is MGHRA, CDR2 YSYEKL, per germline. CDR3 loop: CASRRQGTEGKLFF. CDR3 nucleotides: TGCGCCAGCAGGCGACAGGGGACTGAGGGAAAACTGTTTTTT.

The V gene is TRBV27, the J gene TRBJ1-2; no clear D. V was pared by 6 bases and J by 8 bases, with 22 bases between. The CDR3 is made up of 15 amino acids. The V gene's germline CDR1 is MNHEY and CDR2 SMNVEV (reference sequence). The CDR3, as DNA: TGTGCCAGCAGCCGTAATAATCAGATCCAAGGAGGCTACACCTTC. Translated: CASSRNNQIQGGYTF.

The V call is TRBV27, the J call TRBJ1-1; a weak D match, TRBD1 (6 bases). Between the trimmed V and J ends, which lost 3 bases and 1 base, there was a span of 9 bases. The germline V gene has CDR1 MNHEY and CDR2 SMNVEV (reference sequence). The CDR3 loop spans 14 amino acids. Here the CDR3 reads CASSLTGSNTEAFF. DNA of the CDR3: TGTGCCAGCAGTTTGACAGGTTCGAACACTGAAGCTTTCTTT.

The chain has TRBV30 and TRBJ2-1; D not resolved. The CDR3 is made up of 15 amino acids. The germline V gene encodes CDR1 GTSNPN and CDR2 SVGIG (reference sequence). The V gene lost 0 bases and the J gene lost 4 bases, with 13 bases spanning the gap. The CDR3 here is CAWSVPRGGYNEQFF. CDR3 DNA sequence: TGTGCCTGGAGTGTACCTCGCGGCGGATACAATGAGCAGTTCTTC.

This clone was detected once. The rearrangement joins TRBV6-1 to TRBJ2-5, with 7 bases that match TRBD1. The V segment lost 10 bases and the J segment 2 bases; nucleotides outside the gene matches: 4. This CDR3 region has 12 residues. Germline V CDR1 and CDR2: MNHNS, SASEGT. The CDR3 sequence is CATLQGQETQYF. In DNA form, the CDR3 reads TGTGCCACTCTACAGGGGCAAGAGACCCAGTACTTC.

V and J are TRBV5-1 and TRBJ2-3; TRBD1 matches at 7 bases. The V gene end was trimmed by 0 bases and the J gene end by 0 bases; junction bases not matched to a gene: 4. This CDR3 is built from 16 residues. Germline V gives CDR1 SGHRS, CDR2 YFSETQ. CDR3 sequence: CASSLEGAVSTDTQYF. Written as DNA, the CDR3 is TGCGCCAGCAGCTTGGAGGGGGCGGTTAGCACAGATACGCAGTATTTT. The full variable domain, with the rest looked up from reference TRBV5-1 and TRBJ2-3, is KAGVTQTPRYLIKTRGQQVTLSCSPISGHRSVSWYQQTPGQGLQFLFEYFSETQRNKGNFPGRFSGRQFSNSRSEMNVSTLELGDSALYLCASSLEGAVSTDTQYFGPGTRLTVL.

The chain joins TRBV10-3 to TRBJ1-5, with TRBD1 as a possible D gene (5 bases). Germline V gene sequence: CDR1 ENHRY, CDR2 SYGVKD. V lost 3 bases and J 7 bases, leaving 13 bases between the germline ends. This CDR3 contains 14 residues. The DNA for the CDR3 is TGTGCCATCAGTGAAAGAGGGGTAGGGCAGCCCCAGCATTTT. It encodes CAISERGVGQPQHF.